This is a list of T cell receptor beta chains from one sample in a study of Tregs in tolerant kidney transplant recipients. Data came from immunoSEQ multiplex PCR; TCRdb stores just in-frame clones and leaves some out. The data contain about 120,000 clones, about 90% of them singletons. Sequencing used CD4+ T cells from blood. Every receptor here comes from a human donor in good health. The CDR3 runs from the conserved cysteine through the conserved F or W. A D gene is named only where the DNA matches it firmly. Not every row has a clone size; where given, it reads once, few, many or a size class.

TRBD2,TRBV5-4,.,TRBJ2-3,CASSPSGGAGTDTQYF,TGTGCCAGCAGCCCTAGCGGGGGGGCCGGCACAGATACGCAGTATTTT
TRBD2,TRBV5-4,.,TRBJ2-5,CASSLAALATETQYF,TGTGCCAGCAGCTTGGCGGCACTAGCGACGGAGACCCAGTACTTC
.,TRBV12-2,once,TRBJ2-7,CASRLALTSGRPTYEQYF,TGTGCAAGTCGCTTAGCCCTGACTAGCGGGAGACCCACCTACGAGCAGTACTTC
.,TRBV6-6,.,TRBJ1-2,CASSAQGLRGYGYTF,TGTGCCAGCAGTGCCCAGGGTTTACGAGGCTATGGCTACACCTTC
.,TRBV12-1,.,TRBJ2-1,CASSFSGRGNEQFF,TGTGCCAGCAGCTTTAGTGGGAGAGGCAATGAGCAGTTCTTC
TRBD2,TRBV5-1,.,TRBJ2-1,CASSPLGGDEEQFF,TGCGCCAGCAGCCCGCTGGGAGGGGACGAGGAGCAGTTCTTC
.,TRBV5-1,.,TRBJ1-2,CASSLATGFYYGYTF,TGCGCCAGCAGCTTGGCCACGGGATTTTACTATGGCTACACCTTC
TRBD2,TRBV9,.,TRBJ2-3,CASSVTSGKTDTQYF,TGTGCCAGCAGCGTGACCAGCGGGAAAACAGATACGCAGTATTTT
TRBD2,TRBV2,.,TRBJ2-2,CASSTRTSGGAGELFF,TGTGCCAGCAGTACCCGGACGAGCGGGGGGGCCGGGGAGCTGTTTTTT
TRBD1,TRBV10-1,.,TRBJ1-1,CASSGIPHDRGVTEAFF,TGCGCCAGCAGTGGGATCCCCCACGACAGGGGTGTTACTGAAGCTTTCTTT
.,TRBV18,.,TRBJ2-7,CASSPLSRGVHEQYF,TGTGCCAGCTCACCACTCTCCAGGGGTGTCCACGAGCAGTACTTC
.,TRBV6-5,.,TRBJ1-4,CASSYAGAKANEKLFF,TGTGCCAGCAGTTACGCGGGGGCTAAGGCTAATGAAAAACTGTTTTTT
TRBD2,TRBV6-5,.,TRBJ2-1,CASSYPGLAGGSEQFF,TGTGCCAGCAGTTACCCGGGGCTAGCGGGAGGATCTGAGCAGTTCTTC
TRBD1,TRBV27,.,TRBJ1-5,CASSFRQGAIQPQHF,TGTGCCAGCAGTTTTCGGCAGGGGGCAATTCAGCCCCAGCATTTT
TRBD2,TRBV5-1,.,TRBJ2-3,CASRSGGASDTQYF,TGCGCCAGCAGAAGCGGGGGGGCTTCAGATACGCAGTATTTT
TRBD1,TRBV7-2,once,TRBJ2-3,CASSTQTGTDTQYF,TGTGCCAGCAGCACCCAGACAGGGACAGATACGCAGTATTTT
.,TRBV7-2,.,TRBJ2-2,CASSLMALGELFF,TGTGCCAGCAGCTTAATGGCACTCGGGGAGCTGTTTTTT
.,TRBV9,.,TRBJ1-2,CASSVVRAPYGYTF,TGTGCCAGCAGCGTAGTTAGGGCCCCTTATGGCTACACCTTC
.,TRBV6-5,.,TRBJ2-7,CASSYSRRPSYEQYF,TGTGCCAGCAGTTACTCGCGTAGACCCTCCTACGAGCAGTACTTC
TRBD2,TRBV7-2,.,TRBJ2-3,CASSRLASGPDTQYF,TGTGCCAGCAGCCGACTAGCGTCTGGGCCAGATACGCAGTATTTT
TRBD2,TRBV5-1,.,TRBJ2-5,CASSLAASGQETQYF,TGCGCCAGCAGCTTGGCGGCTAGCGGACAAGAGACCCAGTACTTC
TRBD1,TRBV30,once,TRBJ1-6,CAWSQGAGTWSPLHF,TGTGCCTGGAGTCAGGGGGCAGGAACCTGGTCACCCCTCCACTTT
.,TRBV11-2,once,TRBJ2-3,CASSLVSGFTDTQYF,TGTGCCAGCAGCTTAGTATCGGGGTTCACAGATACGCAGTATTTT
TRBD2,TRBV6-1,.,TRBJ2-7,CASSERQRGNYEQYF,TGTGCCAGCAGTGAGAGGCAGCGGGGGAACTACGAGCAGTACTTC
.,TRBV13,once,TRBJ1-1,CASLLTANTEAFF,TGTGCCAGCTTACTCACGGCGAACACTGAAGCTTTCTTT
.,TRBV4-2,.,TRBJ1-3,CASSQEGRLSGNTIYF,TGTGCCAGCAGCCAAGAAGGCAGACTCTCTGGAAACACCATATATTTT
.,TRBV6-4,.,TRBJ2-3,CASSISGDTDTQYF,TGTGCCAGCAGTATTAGCGGAGACACAGATACGCAGTATTTT
.,TRBV2,once,TRBJ1-5,CASSIREGNQPQHF,TGTGCCAGCAGCATCAGGGAGGGGAATCAGCCCCAGCATTTT
TRBD2,TRBV7-6,few,TRBJ2-5,CASSLFGTSGSETQYF,TGTGCCAGCAGCTTATTCGGTACTAGCGGGAGCGAGACCCAGTACTTC
TRBD2,TRBV18,.,TRBJ2-7,CASSPPIASGNFGEQYF,TGTGCCAGCTCACCCCCTATTGCTAGCGGGAATTTTGGCGAGCAGTACTTC
TRBD1,TRBV19,.,TRBJ1-6,CASSTRRTGNNSPLHF,TGTGCCAGTAGTACTCGTCGGACAGGGAATAATTCACCCCTCCACTTT
.,TRBV2,.,TRBJ1-1,CASSGDLNTEAFF,TGTGCCAGCAGTGGGGACCTGAACACTGAAGCTTTCTTT
TRBD1,TRBV5-4,.,TRBJ1-2,CASSRGQVNYGYTF,TGTGCCAGCAGCCGCGGACAGGTCAACTATGGCTACACCTTC
TRBD2,TRBV7-6,.,TRBJ2-1,CASSFRTSGRAQGGHNEQFF,TGTGCCAGCAGCTTCCGGACTAGCGGGAGGGCCCAGGGGGGCCACAATGAGCAGTTCTTC
.,TRBV7-3,.,TRBJ2-1,CASSPNGQPWNEQFF,TGTGCCAGCAGCCCAAATGGACAGCCTTGGAATGAGCAGTTCTTC
.,TRBV18,.,TRBJ1-2,CASSPSGPNYGYTF,TGTGCCAGCTCACCCTCCGGGCCCAACTATGGCTACACCTTC
.,TRBV6-5,.,TRBJ1-2,CASSWGENYGYTF,TGTGCCAGCAGTTGGGGGGAAAACTATGGCTACACCTTC
.,TRBV5-1,.,TRBJ2-3,CASSLDEGRTDTQYF,TGCGCCAGCAGCTTGGATGAGGGCCGCACAGATACGCAGTATTTT
.,TRBV15,.,TRBJ2-5,CATSRPSGASGTQYF,TGTGCCACCAGCCGCCCGTCGGGGGCCTCGGGGACCCAGTACTTC
.,TRBV5-1,.,TRBJ2-7,CASSPGTSYHRRHEQYF,TGCGCCAGCAGTCCGGGCACTAGTTATCATCGGCGCCACGAGCAGTACTTC
.,TRBV5-1,.,TRBJ2-2,CASSYSNTGELFF,TGCGCCAGCAGCTATTCAAACACCGGGGAGCTGTTTTTT
.,TRBV5-1,.,TRBJ2-7,CASSSDSASYEQYF,TGCGCCAGCAGCTCCGATTCGGCATCCTACGAGCAGTACTTC
TRBD2,TRBV2,.,TRBJ2-6,CASLAGGAARANVLTF,TGTGCCAGCCTAGCGGGGGGAGCCGCCAGGGCCAACGTCCTGACTTTC
TRBD1,TRBV6-5,.,TRBJ1-4,CASSSDRGNEKLFF,TGTGCCAGCAGTTCGGACAGGGGTAATGAAAAACTGTTTTTT
.,TRBV19,.,TRBJ1-1,CASSIRAGYGTEAFF,TGTGCCAGTAGTATAAGGGCAGGGTACGGCACTGAAGCTTTCTTT
.,TRBV2,.,TRBJ1-1,CASTPHGTRNTEAFF,TGTGCCAGCACTCCCCATGGAACGAGGAACACTGAAGCTTTCTTT
.,TRBV19,.,TRBJ2-6,CASSIGGGYFSAGANVLTF,TGTGCCAGTAGTATAGGGGGCGGTTATTTTTCGGCTGGGGCCAACGTCCTGACTTTC
.,TRBV7-2,.,TRBJ1-5,CASRLGLYPVLDQPQHF,TGTGCCAGCAGGCTGGGGCTATATCCGGTCCTAGATCAGCCCCAGCATTTT
TRBD2,TRBV13,.,TRBJ2-7,CASSKPWRLAVTYEQYF,TGTGCCAGCAGCAAACCCTGGAGACTAGCGGTTACCTACGAGCAGTACTTC
TRBD1,TRBV27,.,TRBJ1-4,CASSSQTGVNEKLFF,TGTGCCAGCAGTTCGCAGACAGGGGTAAATGAAAAACTGTTTTTT
.,TRBV2,.,TRBJ1-4,CASSEREKLFF,TGTGCCAGCAGTGAACGGGAAAAACTGTTTTTT